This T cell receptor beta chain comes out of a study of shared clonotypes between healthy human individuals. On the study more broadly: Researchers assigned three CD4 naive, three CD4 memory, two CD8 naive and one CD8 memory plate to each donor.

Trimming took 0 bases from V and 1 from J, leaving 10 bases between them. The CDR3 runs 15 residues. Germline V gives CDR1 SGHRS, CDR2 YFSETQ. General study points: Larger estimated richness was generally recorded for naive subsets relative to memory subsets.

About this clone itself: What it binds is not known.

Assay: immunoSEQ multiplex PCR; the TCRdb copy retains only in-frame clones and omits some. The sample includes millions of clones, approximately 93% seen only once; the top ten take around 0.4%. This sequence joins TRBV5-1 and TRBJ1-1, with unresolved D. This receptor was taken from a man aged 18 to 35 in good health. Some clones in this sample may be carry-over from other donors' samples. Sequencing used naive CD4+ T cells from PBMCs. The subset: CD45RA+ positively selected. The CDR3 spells CASSLERRTNTEAFF. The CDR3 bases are TGCGCCAGCAGCTTGGAACGGCGTACGAACACTGAAGCTTTCTTT.